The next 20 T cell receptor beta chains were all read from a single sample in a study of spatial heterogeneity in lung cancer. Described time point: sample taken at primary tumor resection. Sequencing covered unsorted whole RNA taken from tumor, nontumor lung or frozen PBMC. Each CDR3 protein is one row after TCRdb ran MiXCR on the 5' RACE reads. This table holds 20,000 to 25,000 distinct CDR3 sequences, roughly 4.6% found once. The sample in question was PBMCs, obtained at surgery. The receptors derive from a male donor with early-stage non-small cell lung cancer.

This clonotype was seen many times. DNA for the CDR3: TGTGCCAGCAGCAGGGACCGTAGCTCCTACGAGCAGTACTTC. Translated: CASSRDRSSYEQYF. The chain recombines TRBV12-3 or TRBV12-4 with TRBJ2-7; D could derive from TRBD1 or TRBD2 (5 bases each). V dropped 6 bases and J dropped 0 bases, with 12 bases sitting between them. The CDR3 runs to 14 residues.

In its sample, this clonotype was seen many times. Here the CDR3 reads CASSYDPEKLFF. CDR3 bases: TGTGCCAGCAGCTATGACCCCGAAAAACTGTTTTTT. V and J are TRBV7-2 and TRBJ1-4; D call uncertain. The CDR3 consists of 12 residues. Germline CDR1 reads SGHTA; CDR2 reads FQGNSA. With 4 bases removed from V and 8 bases from J, the gap between germline ends came to 8 bases.

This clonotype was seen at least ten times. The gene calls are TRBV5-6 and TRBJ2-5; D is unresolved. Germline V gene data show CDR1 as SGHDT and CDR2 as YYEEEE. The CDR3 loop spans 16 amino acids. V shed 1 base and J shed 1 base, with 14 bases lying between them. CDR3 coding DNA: TGTGCCAGCAGCTTGTTTGCGGTGAACTCCCAAGAGACCCAGTACTTC. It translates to CASSLFAVNSQETQYF.

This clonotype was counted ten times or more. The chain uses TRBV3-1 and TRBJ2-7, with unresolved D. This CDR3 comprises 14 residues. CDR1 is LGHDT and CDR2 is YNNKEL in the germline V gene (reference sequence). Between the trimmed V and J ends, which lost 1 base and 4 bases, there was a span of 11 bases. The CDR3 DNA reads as TGTGCCAGCAGCCAAGGTGGAACATTATACGAGCAGTACTTC. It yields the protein CASSQGGTLYEQYF.

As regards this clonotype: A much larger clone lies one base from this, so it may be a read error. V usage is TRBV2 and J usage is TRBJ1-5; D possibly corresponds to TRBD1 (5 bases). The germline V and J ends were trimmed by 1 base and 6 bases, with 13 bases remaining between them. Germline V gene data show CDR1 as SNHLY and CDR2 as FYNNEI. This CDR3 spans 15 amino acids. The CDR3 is CASSEVDMGSQPQHF. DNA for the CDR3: TGTGCCAGCAGTGAAGTGGACATGGGCAGTCAGCCCCAGCATTTT.

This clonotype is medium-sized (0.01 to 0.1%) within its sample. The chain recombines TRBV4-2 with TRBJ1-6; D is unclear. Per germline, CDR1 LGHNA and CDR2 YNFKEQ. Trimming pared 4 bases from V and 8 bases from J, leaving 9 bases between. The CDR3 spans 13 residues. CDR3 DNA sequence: TGTGCCAGCAGCCCAGAGCCGTATTCACCCCTCCACTTT. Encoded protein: CASSPEPYSPLHF.

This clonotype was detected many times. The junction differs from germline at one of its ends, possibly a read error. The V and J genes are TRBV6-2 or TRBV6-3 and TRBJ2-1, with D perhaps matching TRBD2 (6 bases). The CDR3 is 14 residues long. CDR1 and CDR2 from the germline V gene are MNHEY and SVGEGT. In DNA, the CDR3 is TGTGCCAGCAGTTTTGGAGGGTCCTCCAATGAGCAGTTCTTC. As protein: CASSFGGSSNEQFF.

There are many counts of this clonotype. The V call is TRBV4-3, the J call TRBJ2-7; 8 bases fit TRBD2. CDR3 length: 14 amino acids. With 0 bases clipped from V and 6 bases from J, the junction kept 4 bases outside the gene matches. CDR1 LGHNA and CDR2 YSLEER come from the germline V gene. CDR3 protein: CASSQDLGLGEQYF. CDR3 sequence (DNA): TGCGCCAGCAGCCAAGACCTGGGACTAGGCGAGCAGTACTTC.

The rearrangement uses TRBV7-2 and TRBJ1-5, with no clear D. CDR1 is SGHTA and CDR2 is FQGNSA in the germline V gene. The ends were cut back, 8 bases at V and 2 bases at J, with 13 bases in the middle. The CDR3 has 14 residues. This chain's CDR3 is CASSVTAGNQPQHF. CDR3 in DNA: TGTGCCAGCTCTGTGACGGCGGGCAATCAGCCCCAGCATTTT.

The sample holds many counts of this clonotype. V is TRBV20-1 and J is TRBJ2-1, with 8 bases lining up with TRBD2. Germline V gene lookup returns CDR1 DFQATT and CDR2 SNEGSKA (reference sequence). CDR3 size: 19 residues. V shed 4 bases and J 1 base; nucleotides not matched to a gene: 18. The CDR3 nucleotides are TGCAGTGCTATCCCGTACGCGGGGGGTCGAACTTTTTCCTACAATGAGCAGTTCTTC. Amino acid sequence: CSAIPYAGGRTFSYNEQFF.

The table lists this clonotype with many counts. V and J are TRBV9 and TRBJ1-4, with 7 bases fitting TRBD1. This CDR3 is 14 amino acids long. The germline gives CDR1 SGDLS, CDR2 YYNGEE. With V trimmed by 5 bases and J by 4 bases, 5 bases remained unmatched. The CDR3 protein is CASSETGVNEKLFF. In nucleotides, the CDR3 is TGTGCCAGCAGTGAAACAGGGGTTAATGAAAAACTGTTTTTT.

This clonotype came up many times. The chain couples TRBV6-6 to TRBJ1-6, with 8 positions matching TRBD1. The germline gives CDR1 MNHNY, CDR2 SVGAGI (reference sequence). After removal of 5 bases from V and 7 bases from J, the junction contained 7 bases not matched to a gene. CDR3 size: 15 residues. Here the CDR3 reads CASSDMTGANSPLHF. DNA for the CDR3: TGTGCCAGCAGTGATATGACAGGGGCCAATTCACCCCTCCACTTT.

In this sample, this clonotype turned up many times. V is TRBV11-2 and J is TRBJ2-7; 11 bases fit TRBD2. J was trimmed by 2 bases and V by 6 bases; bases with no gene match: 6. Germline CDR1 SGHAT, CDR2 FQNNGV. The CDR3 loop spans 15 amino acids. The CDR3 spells CASRRTSGSPYEQYF. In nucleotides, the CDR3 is TGTGCCAGCAGACGGACTAGCGGGTCCCCCTACGAGCAGTACTTC. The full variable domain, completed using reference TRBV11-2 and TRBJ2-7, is EAGVAQSPRYKIIEKRQSVAFWCNPISGHATLYWYQQILGQGPKLLIQFQNNGVVDDSQLPKDRFSAERLKGVDSTLKIQPAKLEDSAVYLCASRRTSGSPYEQYFGPGTRLTVT.

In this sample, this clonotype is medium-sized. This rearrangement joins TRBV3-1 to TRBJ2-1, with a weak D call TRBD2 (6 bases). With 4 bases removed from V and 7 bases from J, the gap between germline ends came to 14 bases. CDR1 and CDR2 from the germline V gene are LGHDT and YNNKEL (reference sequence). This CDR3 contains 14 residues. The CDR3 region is CASSRRDRSNEQFF. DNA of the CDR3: TGTGCCAGCAGCCGGAGGGATCGCTCTAATGAGCAGTTCTTC.

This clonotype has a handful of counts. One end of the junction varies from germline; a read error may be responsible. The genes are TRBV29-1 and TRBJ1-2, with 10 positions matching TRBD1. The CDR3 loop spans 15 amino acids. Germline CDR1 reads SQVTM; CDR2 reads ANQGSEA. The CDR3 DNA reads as TGCAGCGTTGTAGTCCCTACGGCAGGGACAGGGGCGATTGGCTTC. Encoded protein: CSVVVPTAGTGAIGF. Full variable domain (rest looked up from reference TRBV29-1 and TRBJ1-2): SAVISQKPSRDICQRGTSLTIQCQVDSQVTMMFWYRQQPGQSLTLIATANQGSEATYESGFVIDKFPISRPNLTFSTLTVSNMSPEDSSIYLCSVVVPTAGTGAIGFGSGTRLTVV.

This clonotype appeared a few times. The CDR3 DNA is TGTGCCAGCAGTTATACGACGGGAACAGATCAGCCCCAGCATTTT. Translation gives CASSYTTGTDQPQHF. This chain joins TRBV6-5 and TRBJ1-5; D not resolved. V was trimmed by 3 bases and J by 5 bases, leaving 14 bases between them. The CDR3 consists of 15 residues. The germline V gene encodes CDR1 MNHEY and CDR2 SVGAGI.

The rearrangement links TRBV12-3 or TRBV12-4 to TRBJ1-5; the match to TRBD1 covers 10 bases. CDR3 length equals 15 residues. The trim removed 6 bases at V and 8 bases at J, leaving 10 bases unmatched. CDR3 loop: CASSSGTGVTKPQHF. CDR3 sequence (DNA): TGTGCCAGCAGCTCCGGGACAGGGGTTACGAAGCCCCAGCATTTT.

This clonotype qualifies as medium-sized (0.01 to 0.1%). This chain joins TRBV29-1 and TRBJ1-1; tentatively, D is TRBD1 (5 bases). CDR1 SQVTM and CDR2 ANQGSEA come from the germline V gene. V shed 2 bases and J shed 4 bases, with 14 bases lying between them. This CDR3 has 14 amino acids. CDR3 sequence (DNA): TGCAGCGTTGAACTGACAGCTAGTGGCACTGAAGCTTTCTTT. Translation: CSVELTASGTEAFF.

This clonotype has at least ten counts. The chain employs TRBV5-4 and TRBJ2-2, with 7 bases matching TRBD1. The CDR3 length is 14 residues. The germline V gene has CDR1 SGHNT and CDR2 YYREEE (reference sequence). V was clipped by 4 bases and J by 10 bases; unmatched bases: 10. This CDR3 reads CASSPDRTRMELFF. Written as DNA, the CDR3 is TGTGCCAGCAGCCCGGACAGGACCCGGATGGAGCTGTTTTTT.

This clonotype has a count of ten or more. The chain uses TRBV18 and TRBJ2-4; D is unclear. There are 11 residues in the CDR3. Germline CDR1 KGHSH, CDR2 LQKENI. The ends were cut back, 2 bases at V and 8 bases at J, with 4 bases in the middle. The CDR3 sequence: CASSPGDIQYF. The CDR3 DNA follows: TGTGCCAGCTCACCAGGCGACATTCAGTACTTC.